These 18 T cell receptor beta chains were sequenced from one sample in a study of blood T cell repertoires in COVID-19. Clones were sequenced by immunoSEQ multiplex PCR, and TCRdb holds only the in-frame ones, with some missing. The table has 200,000 to 300,000 clones, about 83% seen once; the top ten hold less than 6.5%. Source material: peripheral blood. These receptors were taken from a human donor in a cohort sampled during active COVID-19.

J is TRBJ2-5 and V is TRBV19; 8 nucleotides match TRBD2. Per the germline V gene, CDR1 is LNHDA and CDR2 is SQIVND (reference sequence). V trimming: 3 bases; J trimming: 4 bases; junction bases outside the gene matches: 7. The CDR3 covers 15 residues. CDR3 amino acids: CASSMDIAGGETQYF. CDR3 sequence (DNA): TGTGCCAGTAGTATGGACATCGCGGGAGGAGAGACCCAGTACTTC.

This chain uses TRBV28 with TRBJ2-3; possibly TRBD2 for D (5 bases). Germline V gene lookup returns CDR1 MDHEN and CDR2 SYDVKM. Trimming removed 8 bases at V and 6 bases at J, with 12 bases between. There are 12 residues in the CDR3. CDR3 protein: CASSRTFDTQYF. Written as DNA, the CDR3 is TGTGCCAGCTCAAGGACTTTTGATACGCAGTATTTT.

This chain links TRBV9 with TRBJ2-1; tentative D call: TRBD1 (6 bases). Germline CDR1 and CDR2: SGDLS and YYNGEE. With 0 bases removed from V and 8 bases from J, the gap between germline ends came to 12 bases. The CDR3 is made up of 14 amino acids. CDR3 in amino acids: CASSVVQGRDEQFF. The DNA of the CDR3 is TGTGCCAGCAGCGTAGTGCAGGGGCGGGATGAGCAGTTCTTC.

This rearrangement joins TRBV3-1 (or the pseudogene TRBV3-2) to TRBJ2-5; 10 nucleotides align to TRBD2. The ends lost 1 base at V and 5 bases at J; junction bases unmatched: 13. CDR1 is LGHDT and CDR2 is YNNKEL in the germline V gene (reference sequence). This CDR3 spans 18 amino acids. The CDR3 region has the DNA TGTGCCAGCAGCCAAGGATTAGCTAGCGGGGGAGGCGGGGAGACCCAGTACTTC. It specifies CASSQGLASGGGGETQYF.

The V call is TRBV25-1, the J call TRBJ1-2; TRBD1 matches at 7 bases. CDR3 length: 12 residues. Germline CDR1 and CDR2: MGHDK and SYGVNS. J gave up 7 bases and V 6 bases, and 5 bases lay outside the gene matches. CDR3: CASRGGAGGYTF. CDR3 in DNA: TGTGCCAGCAGAGGGGGCGCGGGTGGCTACACCTTC.

This rearrangement joins TRBV29-1 to TRBJ2-4; D possibly corresponds to TRBD2 (5 bases). Trimming removed 5 bases from V and 0 bases from J, with 17 bases in between. Per the germline V gene, CDR1 is SQVTM and CDR2 is ANQGSEA. The CDR3 spans 16 residues. In DNA, the CDR3 is TGCAGCGTTTATTTGGGGAGAGACCTAGCCAAAAACATTCAGTACTTC. As protein: CSVYLGRDLAKNIQYF.

V usage is TRBV29-1 and J usage is TRBJ2-2; TRBD1 agrees at 8 bases. In germline, CDR1 is SQVTM, CDR2 ANQGSEA. The CDR3 length is 14 residues. Trimming removed 4 bases from V and 9 bases from J; junction bases left unmatched: 10. Written as DNA, the CDR3 is TGCAGCGTTGCCCGGGACAGGACCTTGAGGGAGCTGTTTTTT. This encodes CSVARDRTLRELFF.

V gene TRBV2 combines with J gene TRBJ2-5, with a possible D match to TRBD1 (5 bases). With 3 bases removed from V and 5 bases from J, the gap between germline ends came to 13 bases. CDR1 is SNHLY, CDR2 FYNNEI, per germline. The CDR3 is made up of 14 amino acids. CDR3 sequence: CASSERQPMETQYF. The CDR3 DNA is TGTGCCAGCAGTGAGAGACAGCCCATGGAGACCCAGTACTTC.

This clone was recorded once. The genes are TRBV2 and TRBJ2-3; D may be TRBD1 (6 bases). Germline CDR1 reads SNHLY; CDR2 reads FYNNEI. The CDR3 totals 15 residues. V was pared by 7 bases and J by 5 bases, with 19 bases between. CDR3 sequence reads: CASTFAAQGLDTQYF. DNA of the CDR3: TGTGCCAGCACCTTCGCCGCGCAGGGGTTAGATACGCAGTATTTT.

V is TRBV19 and J is TRBJ1-5; the D gene is possibly TRBD1 (6 bases). Germline loops: CDR1 LNHDA, CDR2 SQIVND (reference sequence). V lost 3 bases to trimming and J lost 4 bases, with 7 bases between them. The CDR3 is made up of 13 amino acids. For the CDR3, the DNA is TGTGCCAGTAGTATGACAGGTAATCAGCCCCAGCATTTT. Amino acid sequence: CASSMTGNQPQHF.

The chain combines TRBV5-1 with TRBJ1-1; no reliable D call. CDR3 length equals 16 residues. In germline, CDR1 is SGHRS, CDR2 YFSETQ. Trimming left V 4 bases short and J 1 base short, with 17 bases between. This chain's CDR3 is CASSPTMTHGNTEAFF. The CDR3 coding sequence is TGCGCCAGCAGCCCAACGATGACTCACGGGAACACTGAAGCTTTCTTT.

Regarding this clone: A much larger clonotype is one base distant, so this may be a read error. The identical CDR3 is also encoded by other nucleotide sequences in the sample. This chain links TRBV11-2 with TRBJ2-7, with D perhaps TRBD1 (6 bases). The CDR3 is made up of 12 amino acids. V was clipped by 5 bases and J by 4 bases, with 9 bases between them. The germline V gene encodes CDR1 SGHAT and CDR2 FQNNGV. In DNA, the CDR3 is TGTGCCAGCAGCCTCCAGGGGTACGAGCAGTACTTC. This gives the protein CASSLQGYEQYF.

CDR3 DNA sequence: TGTGCCAGCAGCCCCGACTACTGGACGAACACCGGGGAGCTGTTTTTT. This codes for CASSPDYWTNTGELFF. V usage is TRBV7-2 and J usage is TRBJ2-2; possible D gene TRBD2, 5 bases. The V gene's germline CDR1 is SGHTA and CDR2 FQGNSA. The CDR3 loop spans 16 amino acids. V dropped 5 bases and J dropped 0 bases, with 13 bases sitting between them.

This sequence joins TRBV5-1 and TRBJ2-1; possibly TRBD2 for D (5 bases). CDR1 and CDR2 (germline): SGHRS, YFSETQ. Trimming took 0 bases from V and 8 from J, leaving 12 bases between them. This CDR3 is built from 14 residues. The DNA of the CDR3 is TGCGCCAGCAGCTTGGAAATGTTCGGGGATGAGCAGTTCTTC. Translating gives CASSLEMFGDEQFF. Drawing the rest from reference TRBV5-1 and TRBJ2-1, the complete variable domain is KAGVTQTPRYLIKTRGQQVTLSCSPISGHRSVSWYQQTPGQGLQFLFEYFSETQRNKGNFPGRFSGRQFSNSRSEMNVSTLELGDSALYLCASSLEMFGDEQFFGPGTRLTVL.

The count of this clone is one. The chain couples TRBV11-2 to TRBJ2-7, with TRBD1 matching 11 bases. Germline V lookup: CDR1 SGHAT, CDR2 FQNNGV. The CDR3 sequence is 14 residues long. Unmatched junction bases numbered 6, after V lost 5 bases and J lost 6 bases. The CDR3, as DNA: TGTGCCAGCAGCACGGACAGGGGGCTTAGCGAGCAGTACTTC. This translates into CASSTDRGLSEQYF.

The chain has TRBV18 and TRBJ2-1; 8 bases map to TRBD1. V lost 3 bases to trimming and J lost 0 bases; unmatched junction nucleotides: 7. This CDR3 region has 17 residues. CDR1 KGHSH and CDR2 LQKENI come from the germline V gene. This CDR3 is CASSPGQVTSSYNEQFF. DNA for the CDR3: TGTGCCAGCTCACCGGGACAGGTAACGAGCTCCTACAATGAGCAGTTCTTC.

The V and J genes are TRBV18 and TRBJ2-1, with D possibly TRBD2 on 5 matching bases. Germline V gives CDR1 KGHSH, CDR2 LQKENI. V dropped 3 bases and J dropped 0 bases, with 15 bases sitting between them. The CDR3 totals 17 residues. CDR3 in amino acids: CASSPPAGSGSYNEQFF. Here the CDR3 DNA reads TGTGCCAGCTCACCTCCCGCCGGCAGCGGCTCCTACAATGAGCAGTTCTTC.

The chain employs TRBV6-5 and TRBJ1-4; D is ambiguous. The CDR3 is 14 residues long. The V gene lost 6 bases and the J gene lost 6 bases, with 14 bases spanning the gap. CDR1 and CDR2 from the germline V gene are MNHEY and SVGAGI. The CDR3 coding sequence is TGTGCCAGCAGCAAGGGAGGAGGTGATGAAAAACTGTTTTTT. Translated: CASSKGGGDEKLFF.